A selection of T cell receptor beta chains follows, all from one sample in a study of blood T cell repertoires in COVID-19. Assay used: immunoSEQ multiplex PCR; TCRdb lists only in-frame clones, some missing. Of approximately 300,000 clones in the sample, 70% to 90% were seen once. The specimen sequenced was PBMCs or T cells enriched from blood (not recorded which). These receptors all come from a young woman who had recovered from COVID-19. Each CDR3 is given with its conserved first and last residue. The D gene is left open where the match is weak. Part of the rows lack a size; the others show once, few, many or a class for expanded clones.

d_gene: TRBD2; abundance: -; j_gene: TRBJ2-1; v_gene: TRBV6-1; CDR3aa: CASSETSGGVSYNEQFF; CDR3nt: TGTGCCAGCAGTGAGACTAGCGGGGGGGTATCCTACAATGAGCAGTTCTTC
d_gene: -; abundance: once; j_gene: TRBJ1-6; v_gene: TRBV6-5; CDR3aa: CAARASSYNSPLHF; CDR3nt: TGTGCCGCCAGGGCCAGCTCCTATAATTCACCCCTCCACTTT
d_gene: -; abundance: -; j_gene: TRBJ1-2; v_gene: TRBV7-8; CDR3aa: CASSLGQGLRGYTF; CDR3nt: TGTGCCAGCAGCTTAGGCCAGGGACTAAGGGGCTACACCTTC
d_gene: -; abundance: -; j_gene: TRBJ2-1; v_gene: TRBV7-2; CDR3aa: CASSLGTGYNEQFF; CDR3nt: TGTGCCAGCAGCTTAGGGACGGGGTACAATGAGCAGTTCTTC
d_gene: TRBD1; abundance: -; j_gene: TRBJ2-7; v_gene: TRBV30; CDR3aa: CAWSWGQGDYEQYF; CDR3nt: TGTGCCTGGAGCTGGGGACAGGGGGACTACGAGCAGTACTTC
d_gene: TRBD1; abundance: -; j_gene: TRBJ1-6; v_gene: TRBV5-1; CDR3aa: CASTVRTGGDSPLHF; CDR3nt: TGCGCCAGCACCGTAAGGACAGGGGGAGATTCACCCCTCCACTTT
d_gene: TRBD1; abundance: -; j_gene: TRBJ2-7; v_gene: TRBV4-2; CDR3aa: CASSQVLIFRAGGHSYEQYF; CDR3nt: TGTGCCAGCAGCCAAGTTTTAATCTTTCGTGCAGGGGGCCACTCCTACGAGCAGTACTTC
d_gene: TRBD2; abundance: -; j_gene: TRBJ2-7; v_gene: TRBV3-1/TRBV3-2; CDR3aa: CASSGLAQEQYF; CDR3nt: TGTGCCAGCAGCGGACTAGCGCAAGAGCAGTACTTC
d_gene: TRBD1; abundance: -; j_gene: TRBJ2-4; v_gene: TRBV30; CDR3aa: CAWSVMGQGLGAKNIQYF; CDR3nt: TGTGCCTGGAGTGTAATGGGACAGGGTTTGGGGGCCAAAAACATTCAGTACTTC
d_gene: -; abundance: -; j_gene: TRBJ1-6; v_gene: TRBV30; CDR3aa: CAWSVGVSSYNSPLHF; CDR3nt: TGTGCCTGGAGTGTAGGGGTGTCCTCCTATAATTCACCCCTCCACTTT
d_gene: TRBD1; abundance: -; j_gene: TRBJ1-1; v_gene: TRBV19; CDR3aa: CASTGQGISEAFF; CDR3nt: TGTGCCAGTACCGGACAGGGGATTTCGGAGGCTTTCTTT
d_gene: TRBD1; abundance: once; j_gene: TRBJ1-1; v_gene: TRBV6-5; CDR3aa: CASSFRDRGRTEAFF; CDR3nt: TGTGCCAGCAGTTTCCGGGACAGGGGCCGCACTGAAGCTTTCTTT
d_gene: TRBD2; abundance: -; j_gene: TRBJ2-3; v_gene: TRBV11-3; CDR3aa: CASSLILAGGRDTQYF; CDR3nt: TGTGCCAGCAGCTTAATACTAGCGGGGGGGCGAGATACGCAGTATTTT
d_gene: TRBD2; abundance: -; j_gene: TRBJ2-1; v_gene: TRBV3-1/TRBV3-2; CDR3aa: CASSQDRPGGNEQFF; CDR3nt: TGTGCCAGCAGCCAAGATCGACCGGGGGGCAATGAGCAGTTCTTC
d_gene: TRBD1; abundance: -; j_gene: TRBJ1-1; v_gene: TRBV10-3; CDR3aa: CAINGQGSAEAFF; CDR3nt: TGTGCCATCAATGGACAGGGGAGCGCTGAAGCTTTCTTT
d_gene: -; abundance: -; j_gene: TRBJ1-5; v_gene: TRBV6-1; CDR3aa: CASSEVETPNQPQHF; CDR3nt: TGTGCCAGCAGTGAAGTGGAGACCCCCAATCAGCCCCAGCATTTT
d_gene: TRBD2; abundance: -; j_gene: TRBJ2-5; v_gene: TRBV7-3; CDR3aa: CASSRERGGRETQYF; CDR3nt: TGTGCCAGCAGCCGAGAGCGGGGGGGCCGGGAGACCCAGTACTTC
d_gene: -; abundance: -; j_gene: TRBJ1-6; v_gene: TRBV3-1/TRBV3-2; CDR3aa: CASSQERLYNSPLHF; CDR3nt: TGTGCCAGCAGCCAAGAGAGACTCTATAATTCACCCCTCCACTTT
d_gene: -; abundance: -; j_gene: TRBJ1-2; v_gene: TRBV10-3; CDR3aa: CAISGDRSPWDGYTF; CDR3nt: TGTGCCATCAGTGGAGACAGGTCGCCCTGGGATGGCTACACCTTC
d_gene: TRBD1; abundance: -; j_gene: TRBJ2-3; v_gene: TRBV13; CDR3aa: CASSSGQGADTQYF; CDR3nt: TGTGCCAGCAGCTCGGGACAGGGAGCAGATACGCAGTATTTT
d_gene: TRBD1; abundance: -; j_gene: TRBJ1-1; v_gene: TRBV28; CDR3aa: CASRTTGDPPNTEAFF; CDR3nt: TGTGCCAGCAGAACCACAGGGGACCCTCCGAACACTGAAGCTTTCTTT
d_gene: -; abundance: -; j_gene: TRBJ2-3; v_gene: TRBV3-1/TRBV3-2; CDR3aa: CASSRTVLISNSTDTQYF; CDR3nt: TGTGCCAGCAGCCGGACAGTTCTTATAAGCAATAGCACAGATACGCAGTATTTT
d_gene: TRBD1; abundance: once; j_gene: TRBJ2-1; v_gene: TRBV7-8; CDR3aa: CASRPQGIGNEQFF; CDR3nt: TGTGCCAGCAGACCACAGGGGATCGGCAATGAGCAGTTCTTC
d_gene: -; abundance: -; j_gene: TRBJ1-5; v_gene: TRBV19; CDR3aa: CASSIPRPSNQPQHF; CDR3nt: TGTGCCAGTAGTATCCCCAGGCCTAGCAATCAGCCCCAGCATTTT
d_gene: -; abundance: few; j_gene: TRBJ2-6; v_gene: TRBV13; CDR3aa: CASSSMGPSGANVLTF; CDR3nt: TGTGCCAGCAGCTCCATGGGCCCCTCTGGGGCCAACGTCCTGACTTTC
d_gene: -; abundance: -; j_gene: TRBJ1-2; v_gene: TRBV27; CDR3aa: CASSPGQGYGYTF; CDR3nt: TGTGCCAGCAGCCCGGGCCAGGGATATGGCTACACCTTC
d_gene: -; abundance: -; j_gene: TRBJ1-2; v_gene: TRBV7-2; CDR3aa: CASSLGTSTPNYGYTF; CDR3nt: TGTGCCAGCAGCTTAGGGACAAGTACTCCTAACTATGGCTACACCTTC
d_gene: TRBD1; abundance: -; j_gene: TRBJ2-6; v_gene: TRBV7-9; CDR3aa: CASGQGASGANVLTF; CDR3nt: TGTGCCAGCGGACAGGGGGCATCTGGGGCCAACGTCCTGACTTTC
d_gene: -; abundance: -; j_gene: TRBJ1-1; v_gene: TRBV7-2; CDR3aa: CASSPGVTEAFF; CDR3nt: TGTGCCAGCAGCCCCGGAGTCACTGAAGCTTTCTTT
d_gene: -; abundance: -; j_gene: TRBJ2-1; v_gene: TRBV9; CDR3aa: CARSGGGGSYNEQFF; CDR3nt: TGTGCCCGCAGCGGAGGGGGGGGATCCTACAATGAGCAGTTCTTC
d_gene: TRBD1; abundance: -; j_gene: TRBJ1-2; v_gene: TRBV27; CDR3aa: CASSSQGFNGYTF; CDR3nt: TGTGCCAGCAGTTCACAGGGGTTTAATGGCTACACCTTC
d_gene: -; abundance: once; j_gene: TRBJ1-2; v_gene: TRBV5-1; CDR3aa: CASSPGNYGYTF; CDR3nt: TGCGCCAGCAGTCCCGGGAACTATGGCTACACCTTC
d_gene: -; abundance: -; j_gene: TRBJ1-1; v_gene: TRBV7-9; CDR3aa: CASSLAGAEPEAFF; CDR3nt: TGTGCCAGCAGCTTAGCGGGGGCAGAACCTGAAGCTTTCTTT
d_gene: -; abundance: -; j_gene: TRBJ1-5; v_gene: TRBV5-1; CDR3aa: CASSLDGRGSNQPQHF; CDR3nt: TGCGCCAGCAGCTTGGACGGCAGGGGAAGCAATCAGCCCCAGCATTTT
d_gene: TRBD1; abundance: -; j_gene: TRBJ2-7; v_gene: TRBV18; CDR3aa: CASSYRGEQYF; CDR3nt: TGTGCCAGCTCATACAGGGGGGAGCAGTACTTC
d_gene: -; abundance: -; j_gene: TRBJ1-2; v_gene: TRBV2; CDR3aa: CASYGSRTGKNYGYTF; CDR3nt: TGTGCCAGCTACGGATCCCGGACCGGGAAGAACTATGGCTACACCTTC
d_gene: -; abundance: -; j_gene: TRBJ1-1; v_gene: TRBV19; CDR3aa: CASSPAGGLNTEAFF; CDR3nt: TGTGCCAGTAGTCCTGCGGGGGGATTGAACACTGAAGCTTTCTTT
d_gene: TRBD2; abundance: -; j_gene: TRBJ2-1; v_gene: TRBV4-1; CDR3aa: CASSQAGLAGPWQFF; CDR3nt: TGCGCCAGCAGCCAAGCCGGTCTAGCGGGTCCTTGGCAGTTCTTC
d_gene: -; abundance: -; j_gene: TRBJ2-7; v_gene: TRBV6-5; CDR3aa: CASSYFQGSYEQYF; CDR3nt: TGTGCCAGCAGTTACTTCCAGGGCTCCTACGAGCAGTACTTC
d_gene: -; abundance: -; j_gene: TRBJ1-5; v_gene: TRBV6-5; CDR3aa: CASSRGRQPQHF; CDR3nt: TGTGCCAGCAGTCGGGGGAGGCAGCCCCAGCATTTT
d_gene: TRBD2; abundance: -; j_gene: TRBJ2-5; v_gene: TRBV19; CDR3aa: CASSIIGLAGLETQYF; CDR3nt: TGTGCCAGTAGTATAATCGGACTAGCGGGGTTGGAGACCCAGTACTTC
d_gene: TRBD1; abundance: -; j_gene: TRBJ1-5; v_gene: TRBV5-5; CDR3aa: CASSSGTGVNQPQHF; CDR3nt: TGTGCCAGCAGCTCGGGGACAGGAGTCAATCAGCCCCAGCATTTT
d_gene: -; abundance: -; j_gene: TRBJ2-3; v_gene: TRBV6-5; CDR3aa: CAIAEIDTQYF; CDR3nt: TGTGCCATTGCAGAAATAGATACGCAGTATTTT
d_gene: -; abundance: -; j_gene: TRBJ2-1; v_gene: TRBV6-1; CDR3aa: CASSEAWAGAIDEQFF; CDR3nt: TGTGCCAGCAGTGAAGCTTGGGCAGGGGCGATCGATGAGCAGTTCTTC
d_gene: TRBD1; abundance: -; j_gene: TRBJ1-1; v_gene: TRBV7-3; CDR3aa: CASSSQGFSEAFF; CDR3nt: TGTGCCAGCAGCTCACAGGGGTTCAGTGAAGCTTTCTTT
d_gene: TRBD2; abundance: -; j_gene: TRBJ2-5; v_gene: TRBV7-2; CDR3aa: CASSLNLAGGLETQYF; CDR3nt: TGTGCCAGCAGCTTAAATCTAGCGGGGGGTCTGGAGACCCAGTACTTC
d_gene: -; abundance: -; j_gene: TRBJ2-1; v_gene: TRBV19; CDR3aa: CASSIGYGEKRNEQFF; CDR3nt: TGTGCCAGTAGTATAGGGTACGGGGAGAAGAGGAATGAGCAGTTCTTC
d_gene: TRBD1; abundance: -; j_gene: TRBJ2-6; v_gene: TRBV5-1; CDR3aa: CASSLGQGPGANVLTF; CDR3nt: TGCGCCAGCAGCTTGGGACAGGGCCCTGGGGCCAACGTCCTGACTTTC